The source of this T cell receptor beta chain is a study of Tregs in tolerant kidney transplant recipients. Germline loops: CDR1 LGHNA, CDR2 YNFKEQ. CDR3 length: 14 residues. After removal of 4 bases from V and 9 bases from J, the junction contained 9 bases not matched to a gene. Study findings and constraints: Biological reproducibility was not directly addressed, but technical replication error appeared minimal. Expanding Tregs on activated donor B cells appeared to best identify donor-specific TCRbeta clones.

The data were produced by immunoSEQ multiplex PCR, yet TCRdb's version contains in-frame clones alone and is incomplete. The sample gives approximately 90,000 clones, approximately 90% of which show up once; around 4.5% is in the top ten. The count of this clone is one. Its antigen is as yet unknown. J is TRBJ2-1 and V is TRBV4-2; TRBD2 aligns across 7 bases. The specimen sequenced was CD8+ T cells from blood. This TCR was recovered from a human donor in good health. Written as DNA, the CDR3 is TGTGCCAGCAGCCCGATTGCGGGAGCGGGTGAGCAGTTCTTC. Translated: CASSPIAGAGEQFF.